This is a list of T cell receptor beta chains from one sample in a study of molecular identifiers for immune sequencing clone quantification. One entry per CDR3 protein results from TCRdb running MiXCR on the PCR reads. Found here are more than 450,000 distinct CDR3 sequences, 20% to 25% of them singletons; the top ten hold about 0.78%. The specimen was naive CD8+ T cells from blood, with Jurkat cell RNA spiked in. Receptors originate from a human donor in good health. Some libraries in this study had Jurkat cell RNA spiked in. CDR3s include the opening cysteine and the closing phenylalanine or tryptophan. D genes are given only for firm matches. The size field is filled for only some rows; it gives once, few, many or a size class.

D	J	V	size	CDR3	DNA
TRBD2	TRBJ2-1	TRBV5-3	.	CASSGRLAGVPILDEQFF	TGTGCCAGCAGCGGACGACTAGCGGGGGTTCCCATATTAGATGAGCAGTTCTTC
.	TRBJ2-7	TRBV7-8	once	CASSLAYTAGEQYF	TGTGCCAGCAGCTTAGCGTACACGGCGGGGGAGCAGTACTTC
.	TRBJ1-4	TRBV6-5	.	CAGSYGEGKLFF	TGTGCCGGCAGTTACGGGGAGGGGAAACTGTTTTTT
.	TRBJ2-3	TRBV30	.	CAWSNSGTSTDTQYF	TGTGCCTGGAGTAATTCTGGTACTAGCACAGATACGCAGTATTTT
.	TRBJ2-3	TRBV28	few	CASRATGLLGVTDSQYF	TGTGCCAGCAGAGCAACCGGGCTTCTTGGAGTCACAGATTCGCAGTATTTT
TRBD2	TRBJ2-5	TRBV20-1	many	CSASTSGPSVETQYF	TGCAGTGCTTCGACTAGCGGGCCGTCAGTTGAGACCCAGTACTTC
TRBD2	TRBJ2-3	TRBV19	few	CATEPRTSGGKGIDTQYF	TGTGCCACCGAGCCGAGGACTAGCGGGGGGAAGGGGATCGATACGCAGTATTTT
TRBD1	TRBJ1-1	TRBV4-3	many	CASSQELTGEAFF	TGCGCCAGCAGCCAAGAATTGACAGGGGAAGCTTTCTTT
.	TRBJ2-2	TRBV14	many	CASSLDLPSTGELFF	TGTGCCAGCAGCCTGGACCTCCCGTCTACCGGGGAGCTGTTTTTT
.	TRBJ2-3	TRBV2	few	CAPWNPGTDTQYF	TGTGCCCCATGGAACCCAGGCACAGATACGCAGTATTTT
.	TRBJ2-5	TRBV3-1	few	CASSQPAGETQYF	TGTGCCAGCAGCCAACCGGCGGGAGAGACCCAGTACTTC
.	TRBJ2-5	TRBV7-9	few	CASSPRGGGEETQYF	TGTGCCAGCAGCCCCAGAGGAGGGGGCGAGGAGACCCAGTACTTC
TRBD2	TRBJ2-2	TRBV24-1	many	CATSDFRASGLNTGELFF	TGTGCCACCAGTGATTTCCGGGCTAGCGGGCTGAACACCGGGGAGCTGTTTTTT
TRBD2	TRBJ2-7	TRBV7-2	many	CASSLEGLADSYEQYF	TGTGCCAGCAGCTTAGAAGGACTAGCGGACTCCTACGAGCAGTACTTC
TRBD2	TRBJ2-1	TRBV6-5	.	CASSCVSGDYDNEQFF	TGTGCCAGCAGTTGCGTTTCGGGGGACTACGACAATGAGCAGTTCTTC
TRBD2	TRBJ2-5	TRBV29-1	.	CSVDGLLAGGDETQYF	TGCAGCGTTGACGGTCTCCTAGCGGGGGGTGATGAGACCCAGTACTTC
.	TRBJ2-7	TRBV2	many	CASSEARSYEQYF	TGTGCCAGCAGTGAAGCCCGCTCCTACGAGCAGTACTTC
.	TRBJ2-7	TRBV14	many	CASSQTRTGAYEQYF	TGTGCCAGCAGCCAGACTAGGACAGGAGCCTACGAGCAGTACTTC